The text below deals with one T cell receptor (beta chain). What it recognizes is unknown. Replicate PCRs run on sorted subsets employed 150 to 250 ng DNA, 25,000 to 35,000 T cell genomes. Assay used: immunoSEQ multiplex PCR; TCRdb lists only in-frame clones, some missing. The sample includes about 770,000 clones, around 77% of them seen just once. This entry comes from a study of shared clonotypes between healthy human individuals. Overall study: There were three CD4 naive, three CD4 memory, two CD8 naive and one CD8 memory plates per donor. Findings and limits, study-wide: Non-shared clonotypes displayed generation probabilities falling below those of clonotypes present in all four donors.

Trimming left V 4 bases short and J 1 base short, with 14 bases between. The CDR3 loop spans 15 amino acids. CDR1 is MDHEN, CDR2 SYDVKM, per germline. The donors were adults (healthy and HIV-negative) with no recent acute infections or vaccinations. Sequencing used memory CD4+ T cells sorted from blood. Subset indicated: CD45RA-negative fraction. This chain joins TRBV28 and TRBJ2-7; tentative D call: TRBD2 (6 bases). The source is a woman in her 30s in good health. The CDR3 sequence is CASSSGGEGSYEQYF. The CDR3 coding sequence is TGTGCCAGCAGTTCCGGGGGTGAGGGTTCCTACGAGCAGTACTTC. The full variable domain, its missing parts supplied by reference TRBV28 and TRBJ2-7, is DVKVTQSSRYLVKRTGEKVFLECVQDMDHENMFWYRQDPGLGLRLIYFSYDVKMKEKGDIPEGYSVSREKKERFSLILESASTNQTSMYLCASSSGGEGSYEQYFGPGTRLTVT.